This T cell receptor (beta chain) emerged from a study of blood T cell repertoires in COVID-19. The method was immunoSEQ multiplex PCR; TCRdb's version includes in-frame clones alone and lacks a portion of them. The data show around 220,000 clones, around 86% seen once. The CDR3 extends over 12 amino acids. Trimming removed 6 bases from V and 8 bases from J, with 13 bases in between. CDR1 and CDR2 from the germline V gene are MNHEY and SVGAGI. The sample was peripheral blood. The chain couples TRBV6-5 to TRBJ1-2; D is unresolved. This receptor was identified in a man between 50 and 59 years old with acute or convalescent COVID-19. CDR3 loop: CASRVEAGGYTF. CDR3 in DNA: TGTGCCAGCAGGGTAGAGGCCGGGGGCTACACCTTC.